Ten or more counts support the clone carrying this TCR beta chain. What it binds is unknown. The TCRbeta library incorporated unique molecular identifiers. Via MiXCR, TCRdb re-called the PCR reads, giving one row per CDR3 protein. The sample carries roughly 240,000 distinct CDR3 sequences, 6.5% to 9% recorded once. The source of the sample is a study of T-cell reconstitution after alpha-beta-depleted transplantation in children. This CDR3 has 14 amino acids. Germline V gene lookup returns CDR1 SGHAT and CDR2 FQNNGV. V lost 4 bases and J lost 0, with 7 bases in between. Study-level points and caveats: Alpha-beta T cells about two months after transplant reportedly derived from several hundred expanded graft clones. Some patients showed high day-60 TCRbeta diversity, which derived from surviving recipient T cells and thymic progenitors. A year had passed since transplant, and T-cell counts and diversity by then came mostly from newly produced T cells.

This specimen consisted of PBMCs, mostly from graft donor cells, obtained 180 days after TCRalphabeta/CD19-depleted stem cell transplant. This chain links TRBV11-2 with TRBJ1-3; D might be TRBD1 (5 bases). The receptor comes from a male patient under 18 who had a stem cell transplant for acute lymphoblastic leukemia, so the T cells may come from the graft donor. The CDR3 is CASSWDRSGNTIYF. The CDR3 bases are TGTGCCAGCAGCTGGGACCGCTCTGGAAACACCATATATTTT.